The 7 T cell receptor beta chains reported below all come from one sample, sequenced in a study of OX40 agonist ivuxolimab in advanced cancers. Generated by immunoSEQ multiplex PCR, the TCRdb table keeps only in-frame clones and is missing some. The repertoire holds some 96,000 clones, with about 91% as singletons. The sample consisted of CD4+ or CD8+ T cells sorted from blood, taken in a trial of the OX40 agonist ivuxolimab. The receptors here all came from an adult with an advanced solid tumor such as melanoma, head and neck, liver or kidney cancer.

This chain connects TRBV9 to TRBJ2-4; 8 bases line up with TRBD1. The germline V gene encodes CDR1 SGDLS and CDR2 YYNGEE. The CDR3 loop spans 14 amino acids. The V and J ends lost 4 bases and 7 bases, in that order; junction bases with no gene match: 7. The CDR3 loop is CASSPQTGVNIQYF. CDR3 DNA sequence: TGTGCCAGCAGCCCTCAGACAGGGGTCAACATTCAGTACTTC.

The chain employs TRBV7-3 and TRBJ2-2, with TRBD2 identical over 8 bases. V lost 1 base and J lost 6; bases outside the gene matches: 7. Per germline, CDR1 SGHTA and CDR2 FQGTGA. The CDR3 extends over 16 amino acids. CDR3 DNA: TGTGCCAGCAGCTTAAATTCGGGAGGGATATCCGGGGAGCTGTTTTTT. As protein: CASSLNSGGISGELFF.

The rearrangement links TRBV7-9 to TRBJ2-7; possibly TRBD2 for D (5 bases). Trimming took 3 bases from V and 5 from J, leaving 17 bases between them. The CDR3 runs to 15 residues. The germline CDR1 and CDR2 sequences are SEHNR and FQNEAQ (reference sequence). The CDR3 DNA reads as TGTGCCAGCAGCTTGGCGGTACTAGTTCCTAACGAGCAGTACTTC. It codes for CASSLAVLVPNEQYF.

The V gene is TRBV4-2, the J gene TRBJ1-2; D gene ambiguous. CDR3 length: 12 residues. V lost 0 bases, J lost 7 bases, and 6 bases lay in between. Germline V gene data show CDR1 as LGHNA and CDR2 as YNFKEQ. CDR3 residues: CASSQDAFGYTF. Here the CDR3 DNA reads TGTGCCAGCAGCCAAGATGCATTTGGCTACACCTTC.

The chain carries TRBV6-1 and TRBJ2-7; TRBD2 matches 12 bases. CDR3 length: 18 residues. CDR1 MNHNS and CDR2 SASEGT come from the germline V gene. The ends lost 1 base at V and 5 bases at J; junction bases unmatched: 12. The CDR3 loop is CASSEGLLAGGPDDEQYF. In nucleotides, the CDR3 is TGTGCCAGCAGTGAAGGTCTCCTAGCGGGAGGGCCGGACGACGAGCAGTACTTC.

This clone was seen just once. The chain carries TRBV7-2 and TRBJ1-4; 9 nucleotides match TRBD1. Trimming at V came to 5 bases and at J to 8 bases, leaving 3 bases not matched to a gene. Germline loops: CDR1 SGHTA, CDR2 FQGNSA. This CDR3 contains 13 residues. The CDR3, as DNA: TGTGCCAGCAGCCCGGACAGGGGAGAAAAACTGTTTTTT. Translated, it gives CASSPDRGEKLFF.

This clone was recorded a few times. CDR3 nucleotide sequence: TGTGCCAGCAGCCGACTAGCGGGATCTATCACAGATACGCAGTATTTT. Protein: CASSRLAGSITDTQYF. The J gene is TRBJ2-3, the V gene TRBV14; 11 bases fit TRBD2. This CDR3 has 16 residues. The V and J ends lost 4 bases and 2 bases, in that order; junction bases with no gene match: 5. The V gene's germline CDR1 is SGHDN and CDR2 FVKESK.